The next 25 T cell receptor beta chains were all read from a single sample in a study of monozygotic twins with inflammatory bowel disease. TCRdb reprocessed the 5' RACE reads; each CDR3 protein has one entry and no DNA is given. This table lists 300,000 to 400,000 distinct CDR3 sequences. Sample: blood. The receptors derive from a human donor with ulcerative colitis or Crohn's disease, or a healthy co-twin of an affected twin (not recorded which).

The rearrangement links TRBV20-1 to TRBJ2-7; TCRdb proposes TRBD1, but this gene call is untestable without DNA. Germline V CDR1 and CDR2: DFQATT, SNEGSKA (reference sequence). The CDR3 is 15 residues long. The CDR3: CSARDTAGVRYEQYF.

The rearrangement links TRBV5-1 to TRBJ2-3; no DNA is available, so the TRBD2 call from TCRdb remains unchecked. Germline CDR1 reads SGHRS; CDR2 reads YFSETQ. The CDR3 extends over 14 amino acids. CDR3 loop: CASSRTLAEDTQYF.

The chain carries TRBV18 and TRBJ2-7; TCRdb selects TRBD1, and the lack of DNA leaves this call unchecked. The CDR3 totals 15 residues. CDR1 KGHSH and CDR2 LQKENI come from the germline V gene. CDR3 sequence reads: CASSPPSGFLFEQYF.

CDR3 protein: CASIKEGRLPYEQYF. The chain carries TRBV21-1 and TRBJ2-7. TRBV21-1 is termed a pseudogene. There are 15 residues in the CDR3.

CDR3 residues: CASSRAQSTDTQYF. This chain connects TRBV7-2 to TRBJ2-3; TCRdb's assignment of TRBD2 cannot be checked, as there is no DNA. Germline CDR1 is SGHTA and CDR2 is FQGNSA. This CDR3 spans 14 amino acids.

This chain joins TRBV20-1 and TRBJ2-7; the TCRdb call, TRBD1, lacks DNA for checking. The CDR3 is made up of 14 amino acids. The germline V gene has CDR1 DFQATT and CDR2 SNEGSKA (reference sequence). The CDR3 sequence is CSARGDRGSYEQYF.

The rearrangement links TRBV29-1 to TRBJ2-7. The CDR3 covers 13 residues. The germline V gene encodes CDR1 SQVTM and CDR2 ANQGSEA. CDR3 in amino acids: CSALRGQSYEQYF.

The chain joins TRBV2 to TRBJ2-5; lacking DNA, the TRBD1 call made by TCRdb goes unchecked. CDR1 is SNHLY, CDR2 FYNNEI, per germline. This CDR3 comprises 16 residues. The CDR3 sequence: CASIIVVGPAGETQYF. Using reference TRBV2 and TRBJ2-5 for the parts outside the CDR3, the full variable domain is EPEVTQTPSHQVTQMGQEVILRCVPISNHLYFYWYRQILGQKVEFLVSFYNNEISEKSEIFDDQFSVERPDGSNFTLKIRSTKLEDSAMYFCASIIVVGPAGETQYFGPGTRLLVL.

The chain uses TRBV12-3 or TRBV12-4 and TRBJ2-7; the D call of TRBD1 rests on TCRdb alone, since no DNA is present to check it. The CDR3 covers 13 residues. The CDR3 region is CASSLGDSYEQYF.

The V gene is TRBV12-3 or TRBV12-4, the J gene TRBJ1-2. The CDR3 is made up of 14 amino acids. CDR3: CASSFSAESYGYTF.

The rearrangement links TRBV4-1 to TRBJ2-7; as DNA is missing, the TRBD1 call by TCRdb cannot be tested. The CDR3 has 14 amino acids. Germline CDR1 is MGHRA and CDR2 is YSYEKL. The CDR3 sequence is CASSPGGTVYEQYF.

V usage is TRBV20-1 and J usage is TRBJ2-7; TCRdb indicates TRBD1, and absent DNA this call remains unverified. The CDR3 contains 13 residues. Germline lookup yields CDR1 DFQATT and CDR2 SNEGSKA (reference sequence). CDR3 amino acids: CSATRPNSYEQYF.

The CDR3 region is CASSGSNTEAFF. The chain carries TRBV18 and TRBJ1-1. Germline V gene data show CDR1 as KGHSH and CDR2 as LQKENI. The CDR3 loop spans 12 amino acids.

V gene TRBV5-6 combines with J gene TRBJ1-1; absent DNA, TCRdb's TRBD1 call cannot be checked. CDR3 length: 14 residues. The germline CDR1 and CDR2 sequences are SGHDT and YYEEEE. CDR3 in amino acids: CASSLVGGRYEAFF.

The V gene is TRBV6-5, the J gene TRBJ2-7; no DNA is available, so the TRBD1 call from TCRdb remains unchecked. Per the germline V gene, CDR1 is MNHEY and CDR2 is SVGAGI. The CDR3 spans 16 residues. The CDR3 loop is CASSSGQGYEVHEQYF.

This rearrangement joins TRBV10-3 to TRBJ2-7. Germline assignment: CDR1 ENHRY and CDR2 SYGVKD. This CDR3 contains 16 residues. CDR3 loop: CAISGRRGQSSYEQYF.

The chain couples TRBV20-1 to TRBJ1-4; as DNA is missing, the TRBD1 call by TCRdb cannot be tested. The CDR3 runs 17 residues. Per the germline V gene, CDR1 is DFQATT and CDR2 is SNEGSKA (reference sequence). The chain's CDR3 is CSARGPITGDDNEKLFF.

The CDR3 protein is CASSSKEVGTDTQYF. The gene calls are TRBV7-2 and TRBJ2-3. The CDR3 loop spans 15 amino acids. Germline assignment: CDR1 SGHTA and CDR2 FQGNSA.

V gene TRBV10-3 combines with J gene TRBJ2-7; the TRBD2 assignment by TCRdb is unverifiable without DNA. This CDR3 comprises 15 residues. CDR1 and CDR2 (germline): ENHRY, SYGVKD. The CDR3 here is CAISDSPTSTSEQYF.

The V gene is TRBV12-3 or TRBV12-4, the J gene TRBJ2-2; no DNA is available, so the TRBD2 call from TCRdb remains unchecked. The CDR3 runs 16 residues. CDR3 region: CASTPLTEGYTGELFF.

The rearrangement uses TRBV7-9 and TRBJ2-5; TCRdb's D gene call, TRBD2, goes unchecked for lack of DNA. CDR1 is SEHNR and CDR2 is FQNEAQ in the germline V gene (reference sequence). This CDR3 is 13 amino acids long. This CDR3 reads CASSKGLAETQYF.

The CDR3: CASSIQGNGDTEAFF. The rearrangement links TRBV6-1 to TRBJ1-1; TCRdb picks TRBD1, but there is no DNA to check that call. The CDR3 runs 15 residues. CDR1 is MNHNS, CDR2 SASEGT, per germline.

The chain recombines TRBV5-1 with TRBJ2-1; the D call from TCRdb, TRBD1, cannot be confirmed without DNA. CDR1 and CDR2 (germline): SGHRS, YFSETQ. This CDR3 is built from 14 residues. The CDR3 loop reads CASSLVDRYNEQFF.

The J gene is TRBJ2-3, the V gene TRBV5-1. The germline V gene has CDR1 SGHRS and CDR2 YFSETQ. The CDR3 runs to 14 residues. This chain's CDR3 is CASAETDLSDTQYF.

The rearrangement links TRBV5-1 to TRBJ1-1. CDR1 is SGHRS and CDR2 is YFSETQ in the germline V gene. The CDR3 sequence is 13 residues long. The CDR3: CASSVLAGREAFF.